Listed below are T cell receptor beta chains from one sample, sequenced in a study of radiotherapy plus CTLA-4 blockade in lung cancer. Libraries were prepared by immunoSEQ multiplex PCR; TCRdb keeps only in-frame clonotypes and omits some of them. The table lists about 19,000 clones, about 84% of them singletons. The starting material was peripheral blood, obtained from a patient treated with radiotherapy plus ipilimumab. These receptors were collected from a human donor with non-small cell lung cancer whose response to radiotherapy plus ipilimumab could not be evaluated. The CDR3 runs from the conserved cysteine through the conserved F or W. A D gene is named only where the DNA matches it firmly. Expanded clones get a size class; other rows say once, few or many, or leave the size out.

d_call	v_call	j_call	cdr3_length	clone_size	cdr3_aa	cdr3_nt
TRBD1	TRBV6-6	TRBJ2-2	15	.	CASSATGGGFGELFF	TGTGCCAGCAGTGCGACAGGGGGAGGTTTCGGGGAGCTGTTTTTT
TRBD2	TRBV11-2	TRBJ2-1	14	.	CASSRAGVYNEQFF	TGTGCCAGCAGTAGGGCGGGGGTCTACAATGAGCAGTTCTTC
TRBD2	TRBV5-1	TRBJ2-7	15	.	CASSPSSGTTYEQYF	TGCGCCAGCAGCCCTTCTAGCGGTACCACCTACGAGCAGTACTTC
TRBD1	TRBV5-1	TRBJ1-3	16	.	CASSSLGQASGNTIYF	TGCGCCAGCAGCTCTCTTGGACAGGCCTCTGGAAACACCATATATTTT
TRBD1	TRBV5-1	TRBJ1-5	17	once	CASRGGTGTGRLSPQHF	TGCGCCAGCAGAGGGGGAACCGGGACAGGGCGCCTCTCGCCCCAGCATTTT
.	TRBV6-5	TRBJ1-2	13	.	CASSSTGYYGYTF	TGTGCCAGCAGTTCCACGGGATACTATGGCTACACCTTC
TRBD1	TRBV15	TRBJ1-2	16	.	CATSSITGAPSMRYTF	TGTGCCACCAGCAGTATAACAGGGGCGCCAAGTATGCGGTACACCTTC
TRBD2	TRBV2	TRBJ2-5	15	.	CASIETSGVGETQYF	TGCGCCAGCATCGAGACTAGCGGGGTAGGAGAGACCCAGTACTTC
.	TRBV7-6	TRBJ2-7	13	.	CASSLGANYEQYF	TGTGCCAGCAGCTTGGGGGCCAACTACGAGCAGTACTTC
.	TRBV18	TRBJ2-7	17	.	CASSRDARVLSSYEQYF	TGTGCCAGCTCGCGCGACGCGAGGGTTTTAAGCTCCTACGAGCAGTACTTC
.	TRBV9	TRBJ1-1	13	.	CASSVDWAREAFF	TGTGCCAGCAGCGTGGACTGGGCCCGTGAAGCTTTCTTT
TRBD2	TRBV6-1	TRBJ2-1	16	once	CASSVSGRGTNNEQFF	TGTGCCAGCAGTGTTAGCGGGAGAGGAACCAACAATGAGCAGTTCTTC
TRBD1	TRBV2	TRBJ1-2	16	.	CASSLQGRIANYGYTF	TGTGCCAGCAGCCTACAGGGGAGAATAGCTAACTATGGCTACACCTTC
TRBD1	TRBV9	TRBJ2-7	16	.	CASSVGTGSTSWEQYF	TGTGCCAGCAGCGTAGGGACAGGGTCAACGAGTTGGGAGCAGTACTTC
TRBD2	TRBV7-2	TRBJ2-5	16	.	CASSPGKILAGGPQYF	TGTGCCAGCAGCCCCGGGAAGATCCTAGCGGGGGGCCCCCAGTACTTC
.	TRBV9	TRBJ1-5	15	.	CASSVGAGGNQPQHF	TGTGCCAGCAGCGTGGGGGCGGGTGGCAATCAGCCCCAGCATTTT
.	TRBV6-1	TRBJ2-1	16	.	CASSEALASTYNEQFF	TGTGCCAGCAGTGAAGCTCTAGCGTCCACCTACAATGAGCAGTTCTTC
.	TRBV5-1	TRBJ1-1	12	few	CASSLTNTEAFF	TGCGCCAGCAGCCTAACCAACACTGAAGCTTTCTTT
.	TRBV9	TRBJ2-3	16	.	CASSPLLARVTDTQYF	TGTGCCAGCAGCCCCCTCCTAGCGCGGGTCACAGATACGCAGTATTTT
.	TRBV7-9	TRBJ2-2	14	.	CASITRGATGELFF	TGTGCCAGCATCACTCGGGGGGCCACCGGGGAGCTGTTTTTT
.	TRBV28	TRBJ1-2	14	once	CASSPGGRSYGYTF	TGTGCCAGCAGCCCCGGGGGTAGGAGCTATGGCTACACCTTC
TRBD1	TRBV28	TRBJ2-2	14	.	CASNRDRDTGELFF	TGTGCCAGCAACAGGGACAGGGACACCGGGGAGCTGTTTTTT
TRBD1	TRBV4-2	TRBJ2-2	18	.	CASSQVYGQGELGGELFF	TGTGCCAGCAGCCAAGTATACGGACAGGGTGAATTAGGCGGGGAGCTGTTTTTT
TRBD2	TRBV2	TRBJ2-7	13	.	CASSGLAQNEQYF	TGTGCCAGCAGTGGACTAGCTCAGAACGAGCAGTACTTC
TRBD2	TRBV7-3	TRBJ2-3	15	.	CASSSTSGRTDTQYF	TGTGCCAGCAGCTCTACTAGCGGGAGAACAGATACGCAGTATTTT
TRBD2	TRBV5-1	TRBJ2-1	16	.	CASSPTSGGAVAEQFF	TGCGCCAGCAGCCCTACTAGCGGGGGGGCGGTTGCTGAGCAGTTCTTC
.	TRBV25-1	TRBJ1-4	15	few	CASSEDRWINEKLFF	TGTGCCAGCAGTGAGGACAGATGGATTAATGAAAAACTGTTTTTT
.	TRBV11-1	TRBJ2-1	13	.	CASSLAVSGEQFF	TGTGCCAGCAGCTTAGCGGTTAGCGGTGAGCAGTTCTTC
TRBD1	TRBV28	TRBJ2-5	14	.	CASKRQGLQETQYF	TGTGCCAGCAAAAGACAGGGGCTACAAGAGACCCAGTACTTC
.	TRBV4-2	TRBJ2-4	18	.	CASSQEWRGDQAKNIQYF	TGTGCCAGCAGCCAAGAATGGCGAGGAGACCAAGCCAAAAACATTCAGTACTTC
.	TRBV5-5	TRBJ2-1	17	.	CASRLRTEFATYNEQFF	TGTGCCAGCAGACTACGAACTGAGTTCGCGACCTACAATGAGCAGTTCTTC
.	TRBV9	TRBJ2-3	12	.	CASSGDSDTQYF	TGTGCCAGCAGCGGAGACTCAGATACGCAGTATTTT
.	TRBV6-5	TRBJ2-7	12	.	CASNPGAYEQYF	TGTGCCAGCAACCCAGGGGCCTACGAGCAGTACTTC
TRBD1	TRBV2	TRBJ1-5	15	.	CATSPATGTNQPQHF	TGTGCCACCTCCCCTGCGACAGGGACTAATCAGCCCCAGCATTTT
.	TRBV28	TRBJ2-5	14	once	CASSIAGPRETQYF	TGTGCCAGCAGTATCGCGGGGCCCCGGGAGACCCAGTACTTC